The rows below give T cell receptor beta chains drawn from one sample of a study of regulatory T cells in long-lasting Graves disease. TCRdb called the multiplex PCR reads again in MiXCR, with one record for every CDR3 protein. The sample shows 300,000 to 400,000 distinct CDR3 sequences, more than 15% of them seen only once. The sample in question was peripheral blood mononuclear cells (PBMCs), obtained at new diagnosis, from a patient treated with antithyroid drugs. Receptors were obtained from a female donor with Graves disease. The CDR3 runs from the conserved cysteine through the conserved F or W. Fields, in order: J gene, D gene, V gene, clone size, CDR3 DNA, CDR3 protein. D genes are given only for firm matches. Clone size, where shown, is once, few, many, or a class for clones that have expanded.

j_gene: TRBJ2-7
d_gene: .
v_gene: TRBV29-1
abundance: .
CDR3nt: TGCAGCGTTTTAGGGGCCTACGAGCAGTACTTC
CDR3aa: CSVLGAYEQYF

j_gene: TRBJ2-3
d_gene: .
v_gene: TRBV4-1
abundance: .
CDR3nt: TGCGCCAGCAGCCATTTCGCATTGAACACAGATACGCAGTATTTT
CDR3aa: CASSHFALNTDTQYF

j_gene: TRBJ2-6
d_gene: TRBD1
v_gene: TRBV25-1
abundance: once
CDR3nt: TGTGCCAGCAACCCCGGGACAGGGGCCCGCTCTGGGGCCAACGTCCTGACTTTC
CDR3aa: CASNPGTGARSGANVLTF

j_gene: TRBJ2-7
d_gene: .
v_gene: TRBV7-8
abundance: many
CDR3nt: TGTGCCAGCAGCTTAGGCAAGGGCCCCATCTACGAGCAGTACTTC
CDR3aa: CASSLGKGPIYEQYF

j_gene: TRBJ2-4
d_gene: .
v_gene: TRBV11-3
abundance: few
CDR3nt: TGTGCCAGCAGCTTAGGGGAGACGGGGATAGCCAAAAACATTCAGTACTTC
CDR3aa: CASSLGETGIAKNIQYF

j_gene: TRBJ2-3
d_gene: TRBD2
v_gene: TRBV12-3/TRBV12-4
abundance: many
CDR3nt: TGTGCCAGCAGCAAACTAGCGGGAGTTTCAGATACGCAGTATTTT
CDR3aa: CASSKLAGVSDTQYF

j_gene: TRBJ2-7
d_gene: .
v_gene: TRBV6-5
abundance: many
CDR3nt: TGTGCCAGCAGTTCCACCGGGACGGACCTCTACGAGCAGTACTTC
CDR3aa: CASSSTGTDLYEQYF

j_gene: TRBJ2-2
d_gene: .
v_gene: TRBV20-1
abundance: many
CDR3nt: TGCAGTGCTCAGGGGGGGACAGGAAACACCGGGGAGCTGTTTTTT
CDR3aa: CSAQGGTGNTGELFF

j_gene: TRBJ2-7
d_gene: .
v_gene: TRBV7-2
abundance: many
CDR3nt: TGTGCCAGCAGTTTATACGGCCCAACATCCCTCGAGCAGTACTTC
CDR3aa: CASSLYGPTSLEQYF

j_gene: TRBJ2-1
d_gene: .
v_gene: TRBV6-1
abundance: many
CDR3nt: TGTGCCTCGGACCTAGCCTACAATGAGCAGTTCTTC
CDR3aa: CASDLAYNEQFF

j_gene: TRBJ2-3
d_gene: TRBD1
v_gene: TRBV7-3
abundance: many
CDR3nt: TGTGCCAGCAGCTTGACAGGGGCCGGGACAGATACGCAGTATTTT
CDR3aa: CASSLTGAGTDTQYF